The 23 T cell receptor beta chains presented below share a single source sample, sequenced in a study of shared clonotypes between healthy human individuals. Sequenced by immunoSEQ multiplex PCR; TCRdb stores in-frame clones only, minus some. The sample includes 2.3 million or so clones, 80% to 95% of them seen just once. The sample taken for sequencing was naive CD4+ T cells from PBMCs. Stated subset: CD45RA+ positively selected. The receptors were sampled from a man between 18 and 29 years old in good health. Some clones in this sample may be carry-over from other donors' samples.

The chain uses TRBV5-4 and TRBJ1-4, with D possibly matching TRBD1 (5 bases). The length of the CDR3 is 15 residues. The germline gives CDR1 SGHNT, CDR2 YYREEE (reference sequence). Trimming removed 5 bases at V and 7 bases at J, with 18 bases between. The CDR3 DNA sequence: TGTGCCAGCAGTCGAGCGGGGGGAGGAGGTGAAAAACTGTTTTTT. Protein sequence: CASSRAGGGGEKLFF.

The chain links TRBV28 to TRBJ2-1; D is tentatively TRBD1 or TRBD2 (6 bases each). This CDR3 is 15 amino acids long. V lost 3 bases and J 7 bases, leaving 16 bases between the germline ends. CDR1 and CDR2 from the germline V gene are MDHEN and SYDVKM. CDR3 protein: CASSLTGARMNEQFF. The CDR3 coding sequence is TGTGCCAGCAGTTTGACGGGGGCGCGTATGAATGAGCAGTTCTTC.

The rearrangement links TRBV25-1 to TRBJ2-7; 12 positions agree with TRBD2. V gave up 7 bases and J gave up 11 bases; unmatched junction bases: 6. This CDR3 contains 12 residues. Germline V gives CDR1 MGHDK, CDR2 SYGVNS. CDR3 DNA sequence: TGTGCCAGCAAAGGACTAGCGGGGCAGGAGTACTTC. It yields the protein CASKGLAGQEYF.

The CDR3 sequence: CASSLVRARETQYF. The CDR3 DNA follows: TGTGCCAGCAGCTTAGTACGGGCTAGAGAGACCCAGTACTTC. The V gene is TRBV11-2, the J gene TRBJ2-5; D uncertain. The CDR3 consists of 14 residues. V shed 1 base and J shed 4 bases, with 10 bases lying between them. Germline CDR1 SGHAT, CDR2 FQNNGV.

The chain has TRBV10-3 and TRBJ2-7; weak D call: TRBD2 (6 bases). The germline gives CDR1 ENHRY, CDR2 SYGVKD. Trimming shortened V by 6 bases and J by 5 bases, and 11 bases separated the two germline ends. CDR3 length: 12 residues. The CDR3 spells CAISGGGNEQYF. The CDR3 bases are TGTGCCATCAGCGGTGGAGGGAACGAGCAGTACTTC.

This clone was seen a handful of times. This specimen includes other DNA sequences encoding the same CDR3. The chain uses TRBV19 and TRBJ1-5; D is ambiguous. The germline CDR1 and CDR2 sequences are LNHDA and SQIVND (reference sequence). Trimming stripped 3 bases from V and 6 bases from J, with 6 bases between. CDR3 size: 12 residues. The CDR3 DNA follows: TGTGCCAGTAGTATTTTGGGTCAGCCCCAGCATTTT. Translated: CASSILGQPQHF. The complete variable domain, with remaining parts taken from reference TRBV19 and TRBJ1-5, reads DGGITQSPKYLFRKEGQNVTLSCEQNLNHDAMYWYRQDPGQGLRLIYYSQIVNDFQKGDIAEGYSVSREKKESFPLTVTSAQKNPTAFYLCASSILGQPQHFGDGTRLSIL.

This clone has a single count. This chain connects TRBV4-3 to TRBJ2-1, with 7 bases that match TRBD2. This CDR3 comprises 17 residues. The ends lost 4 bases at V and 4 bases at J; junction bases unmatched: 13. Germline V gene sequence: CDR1 LGHNA, CDR2 YSLEER. CDR3 nucleotide sequence: TGCGCCAGCAGCCGCCTCGCGGGGCGGGAGTCTTACAATGAGCAGTTCTTC. It yields the protein CASSRLAGRESYNEQFF.

V gene TRBV5-4 combines with J gene TRBJ1-1; TRBD1 might be the D (5 bases). Germline V gives CDR1 SGHNT, CDR2 YYREEE (reference sequence). V was shortened by 3 bases and J by 1 base, with 16 bases between the two germline ends. The CDR3 is 16 residues long. CDR3 region: CASSSGTGAANTEAFF. CDR3 in DNA: TGTGCCAGCAGCTCCGGCACTGGGGCGGCGAACACTGAAGCTTTCTTT. The full variable domain, rest sourced from reference TRBV5-4 and TRBJ1-1, is ETGVTQSPTHLIKTRGQQVTLRCSSQSGHNTVSWYQQALGQGPQFIFQYYREEENGRGNFPPRFSGLQFPNYSSELNVNALELDDSALYLCASSSGTGAANTEAFFGQGTRLTVV.

The V call is TRBV18, the J call TRBJ1-3; no definite D call. There are 18 residues in the CDR3. V was trimmed by 5 bases and J by 0 bases, leaving 20 bases between them. The germline V gene has CDR1 KGHSH and CDR2 LQKENI. CDR3 nucleotides: TGTGCCAGCTCAGGGCCGCCGCGGAAACAGAGCTCTGGAAACACCATATATTTT. It specifies CASSGPPRKQSSGNTIYF.

Points on this clone: Other nucleotide sequences from this sample produce the same CDR3. V and J are TRBV5-4 and TRBJ2-5; D unresolved. Germline CDR1 and CDR2: SGHNT and YYREEE (reference sequence). V was pared by 2 bases and J by 3 bases, with 8 bases between. The CDR3 has 13 residues. The CDR3 region has the DNA TGTGCCAGCAGCTTTGGTCAGAAAGAGACCCAGTACTTC. It encodes CASSFGQKETQYF.

The chain links TRBV18 to TRBJ2-1, with D maybe TRBD1 (6 bases). This CDR3 has 13 amino acids. The germline V gene encodes CDR1 KGHSH and CDR2 LQKENI. The germline V and J ends were trimmed by 6 bases and 6 bases, with 12 bases remaining between them. The chain's CDR3 is CASSTDRFNEQFF. The CDR3 DNA reads as TGTGCCAGCTCTACAGACAGGTTCAATGAGCAGTTCTTC.

CDR3 DNA sequence: TGCGCCAGCAGCATTCAAGCGGGAGTCACCTACAATGAGCAGTTCTTC. Translation: CASSIQAGVTYNEQFF. V and J are TRBV5-1 and TRBJ2-1, with 8 bases matching TRBD2. The CDR3 runs 16 residues. The V and J ends lost 4 bases and 2 bases, in that order; junction bases with no gene match: 8. The germline gives CDR1 SGHRS, CDR2 YFSETQ. The variable domain in full, with the rest retrieved from reference TRBV5-1 and TRBJ2-1, is KAGVTQTPRYLIKTRGQQVTLSCSPISGHRSVSWYQQTPGQGLQFLFEYFSETQRNKGNFPGRFSGRQFSNSRSEMNVSTLELGDSALYLCASSIQAGVTYNEQFFGPGTRLTVL.

This rearrangement joins TRBV11-3 to TRBJ2-3; 9 bases are a match to TRBD2. This CDR3 has 18 amino acids. The V gene end was trimmed by 5 bases and the J gene end by 3 bases; junction bases not matched to a gene: 15. Germline loops: CDR1 SGHNT, CDR2 YENEEA. The chain's CDR3 is CASSPGISGSRKTDTQYF. The CDR3 DNA reads as TGTGCCAGCAGCCCCGGTATTAGCGGGAGTCGGAAGACAGATACGCAGTATTTT.

The chain has TRBV7-9 and TRBJ1-6; D is possibly TRBD1 (6 bases). Germline V gene sequence: CDR1 SEHNR, CDR2 FQNEAQ (reference sequence). Trimming removed 5 bases from V and 8 bases from J, with 16 bases in between. This CDR3 region has 15 residues. CDR3 nucleotide sequence: TGTGCCAGCAGCCGTCAGGCCGGGGGCGATTCACCCCTCCACTTT. This codes for CASSRQAGGDSPLHF.

The chain employs TRBV29-1 and TRBJ1-2; D is unresolved. Germline-derived CDR1 and CDR2 are SQVTM and ANQGSEA. Trimming removed 2 bases from V and 8 bases from J, with 15 bases in between. The CDR3 covers 13 residues. CDR3 residues: CSVESPTLAGYTF. In DNA form, the CDR3 reads TGCAGCGTTGAATCTCCGACCCTGGCGGGCTACACCTTC. The whole variable domain, remainder taken from reference TRBV29-1 and TRBJ1-2, is SAVISQKPSRDICQRGTSLTIQCQVDSQVTMMFWYRQQPGQSLTLIATANQGSEATYESGFVIDKFPISRPNLTFSTLTVSNMSPEDSSIYLCSVESPTLAGYTFGSGTRLTVV.

This chain uses TRBV6-6 with TRBJ1-3, with D possibly matching TRBD1 (6 bases). The CDR3 contains 13 residues. Trimming removed 5 bases at V and 4 bases at J, with 9 bases between. Germline loops: CDR1 MNHNY, CDR2 SVGAGI (reference sequence). CDR3 DNA: TGTGCCAGCAGTCTAGGGGGAGGAAACACCATATATTTT. It yields the protein CASSLGGGNTIYF.

V gene TRBV18 combines with J gene TRBJ2-1; D possibly corresponds to TRBD2 (6 bases). Germline CDR1 KGHSH, CDR2 LQKENI. This CDR3 is built from 16 residues. The V and J ends lost 4 bases and 9 bases respectively, with 22 bases between them. The CDR3 DNA sequence: TGTGCCAGCTCACGGGAGGCGGCTATAGTCCAGAGTGAGCAGTTCTTC. Translation: CASSREAAIVQSEQFF.

The chain joins TRBV28 to TRBJ1-5; 7 bases align to TRBD1. Germline V gene data show CDR1 as MDHEN and CDR2 as SYDVKM. The CDR3 loop spans 16 amino acids. V shed 8 bases and J 3 bases; nucleotides not matched to a gene: 13. CDR3 DNA sequence: TGTGCCAGCGGACCAGGGGGGGTCTCCTACAATCAGCCCCAGCATTTT. It yields the protein CASGPGGVSYNQPQHF. The full variable domain, with the rest looked up from reference TRBV28 and TRBJ1-5, is DVKVTQSSRYLVKRTGEKVFLECVQDMDHENMFWYRQDPGLGLRLIYFSYDVKMKEKGDIPEGYSVSREKKERFSLILESASTNQTSMYLCASGPGGVSYNQPQHFGDGTRLSIL.

The rearrangement joins TRBV29-1 to TRBJ1-1, with D perhaps matching TRBD1 (6 bases). V shed 7 bases and J shed 4 bases, with 16 bases lying between them. The CDR3 sequence is 13 residues long. The germline CDR1 and CDR2 sequences are SQVTM and ANQGSEA. The CDR3 reads CSAGAGPGTEAFF. The DNA of the CDR3 is TGCAGCGCGGGGGCGGGACCGGGCACTGAAGCTTTCTTT. The complete variable domain, with remaining parts taken from reference TRBV29-1 and TRBJ1-1, reads SAVISQKPSRDICQRGTSLTIQCQVDSQVTMMFWYRQQPGQSLTLIATANQGSEATYESGFVIDKFPISRPNLTFSTLTVSNMSPEDSSIYLCSAGAGPGTEAFFGQGTRLTVV.

This rearrangement joins TRBV6-1 to TRBJ2-5, with D possibly being TRBD1 or TRBD2 (5 bases each). The CDR3 has 13 amino acids. Trimming pared 0 bases from V and 9 bases from J, leaving 11 bases between. Germline lookup yields CDR1 MNHNS and CDR2 SASEGT. The DNA of the CDR3 is TGTGCCAGCAGTGAAGCGGGGACCCTGGCCCAGTACTTC. It translates to CASSEAGTLAQYF.

Turning to this clone: Other DNA sequences in this sample translate to the same CDR3. The chain is built from TRBV5-1 and TRBJ2-7; the D gene is possibly TRBD1 (5 bases). This CDR3 has 12 residues. In germline, CDR1 is SGHRS, CDR2 YFSETQ. Trimming shortened V by 2 bases and J by 3 bases, and 6 bases separated the two germline ends. The CDR3 reads CASSFDSYEQYF. The CDR3 DNA sequence: TGCGCCAGCAGCTTCGACAGCTACGAGCAGTACTTC.

This clone was seen only once. The chain has TRBV7-9 and TRBJ2-7; D uncertain. V lost 5 bases and J 12 bases, leaving 20 bases between the germline ends. The CDR3 runs to 13 residues. Germline CDR1 is SEHNR and CDR2 is FQNEAQ (reference sequence). Here the CDR3 reads CASSPIGPRDGYF. For the CDR3, the DNA is TGTGCCAGCAGCCCAATAGGGCCAAGGGATGGGTACTTC.

Comments on this clone: Different DNA sequences within this sample yield the same CDR3. CDR3 residues: CAWSPGNNQPQHF. The CDR3 bases are TGTGCCTGGAGTCCAGGGAACAATCAGCCCCAGCATTTT. The chain recombines TRBV30 with TRBJ1-5; a possible D gene is TRBD1 (5 bases). Trimming removed 2 bases from V and 3 bases from J, with 8 bases in between. The CDR3 loop spans 13 amino acids. From germline, CDR1 is GTSNPN and CDR2 SVGIG (reference sequence).